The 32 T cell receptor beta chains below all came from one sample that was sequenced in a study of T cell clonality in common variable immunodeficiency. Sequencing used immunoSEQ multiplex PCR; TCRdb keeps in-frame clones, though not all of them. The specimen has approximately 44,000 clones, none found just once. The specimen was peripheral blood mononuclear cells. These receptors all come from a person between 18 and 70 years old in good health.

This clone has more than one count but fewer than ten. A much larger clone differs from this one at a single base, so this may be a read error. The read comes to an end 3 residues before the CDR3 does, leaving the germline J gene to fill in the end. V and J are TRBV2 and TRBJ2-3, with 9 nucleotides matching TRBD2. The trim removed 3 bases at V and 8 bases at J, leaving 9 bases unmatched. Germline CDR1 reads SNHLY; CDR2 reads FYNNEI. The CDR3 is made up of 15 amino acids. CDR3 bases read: TGTGCCAGCAGTGATGGGCTAGCGGGATATTCTACG. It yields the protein CASSDGLAGYST. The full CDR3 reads CASSDGLAGYSTQYF.

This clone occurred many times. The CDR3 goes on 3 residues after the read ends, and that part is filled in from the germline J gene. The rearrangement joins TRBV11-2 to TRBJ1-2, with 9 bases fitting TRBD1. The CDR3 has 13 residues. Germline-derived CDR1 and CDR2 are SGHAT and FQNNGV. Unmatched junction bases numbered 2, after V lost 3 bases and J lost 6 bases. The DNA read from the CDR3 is TGTGCCAGCAGCTTGGGGACAGGGAATGGC. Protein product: CASSLGTGNG. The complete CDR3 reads CASSLGTGNGYTF.

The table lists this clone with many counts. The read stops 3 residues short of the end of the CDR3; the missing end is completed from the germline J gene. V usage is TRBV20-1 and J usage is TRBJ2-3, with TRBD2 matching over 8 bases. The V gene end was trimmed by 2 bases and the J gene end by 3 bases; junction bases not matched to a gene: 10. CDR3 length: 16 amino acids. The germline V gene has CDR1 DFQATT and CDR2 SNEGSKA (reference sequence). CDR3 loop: CSARNILADTTDTQYF. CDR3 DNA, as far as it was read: TGCAGTGCTAGAAATATACTAGCGGACACGACAGATACG.

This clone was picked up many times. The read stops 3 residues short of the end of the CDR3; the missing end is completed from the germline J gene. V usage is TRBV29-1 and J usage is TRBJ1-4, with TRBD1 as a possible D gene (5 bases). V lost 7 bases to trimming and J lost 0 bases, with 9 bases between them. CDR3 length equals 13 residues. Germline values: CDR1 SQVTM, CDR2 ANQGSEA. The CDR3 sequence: CSARGATNEKLFF. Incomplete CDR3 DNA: TGCAGCGCCCGGGGGGCAACTAATGAAAAA.

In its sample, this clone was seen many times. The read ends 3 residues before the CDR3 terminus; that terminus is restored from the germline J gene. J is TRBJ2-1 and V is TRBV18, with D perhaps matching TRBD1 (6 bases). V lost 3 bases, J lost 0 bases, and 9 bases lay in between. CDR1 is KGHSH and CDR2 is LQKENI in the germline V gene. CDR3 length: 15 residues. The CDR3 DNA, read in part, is TGTGCCAGCTCACCGACAGGTATCTCCTACAATGAG. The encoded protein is CASSPTGISYNE. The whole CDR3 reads CASSPTGISYNEQFF.

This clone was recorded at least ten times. This CDR3 is CASSRPGGRNQPQHF. The DNA read from the CDR3 is TGTGCCAGTAGTCGGCCAGGGGGACGAAATCAGCCC. V and J are TRBV19 and TRBJ1-5; 7 nucleotides agree with TRBD1. Coverage ceases 3 residues before the CDR3 finishes, and the germline J gene fills in the end. The germline CDR1 and CDR2 sequences are LNHDA and SQIVND (reference sequence). The CDR3 length is 15 residues. J gave up 4 bases and V 5 bases, and 8 bases lay outside the gene matches.

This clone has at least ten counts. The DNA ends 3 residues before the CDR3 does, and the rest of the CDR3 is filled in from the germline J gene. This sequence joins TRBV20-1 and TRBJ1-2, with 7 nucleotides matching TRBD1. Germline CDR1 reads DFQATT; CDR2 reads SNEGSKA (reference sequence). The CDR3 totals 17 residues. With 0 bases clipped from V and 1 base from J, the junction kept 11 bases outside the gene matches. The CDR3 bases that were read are TGCAGTGCTAGAGATGGTCGTCAGGGGGACAATAACTATGGC. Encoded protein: CSARDGRQGDNNYG. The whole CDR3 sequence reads CSARDGRQGDNNYGYTF.

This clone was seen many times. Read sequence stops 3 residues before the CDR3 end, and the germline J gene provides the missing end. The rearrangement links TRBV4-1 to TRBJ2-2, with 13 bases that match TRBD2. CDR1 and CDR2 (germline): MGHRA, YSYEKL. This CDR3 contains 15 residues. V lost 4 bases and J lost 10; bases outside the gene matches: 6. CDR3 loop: CASSRGTSGDLELFF. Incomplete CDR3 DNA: TGCGCCAGCAGCCGAGGGACTAGCGGGGATTTGGAG.

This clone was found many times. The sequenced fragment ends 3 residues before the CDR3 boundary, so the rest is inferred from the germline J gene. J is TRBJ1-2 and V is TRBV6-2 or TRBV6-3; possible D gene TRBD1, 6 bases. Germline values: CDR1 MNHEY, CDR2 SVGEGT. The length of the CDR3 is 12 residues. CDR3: CASSYIRGGYTF. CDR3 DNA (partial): TGTGCCAGCAGTTACATCAGGGGCGGC.

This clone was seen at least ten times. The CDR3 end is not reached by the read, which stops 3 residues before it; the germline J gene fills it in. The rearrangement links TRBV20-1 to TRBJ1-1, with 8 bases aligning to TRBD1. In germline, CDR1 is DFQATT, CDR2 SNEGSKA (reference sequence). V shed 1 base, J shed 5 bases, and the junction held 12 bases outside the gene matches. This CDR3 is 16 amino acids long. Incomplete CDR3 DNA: TGCAGTGCTAGAGTACTGGGACAGGACAGTGGGACTGAA. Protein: CSARVLGQDSGTE. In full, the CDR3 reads CSARVLGQDSGTEAFF.

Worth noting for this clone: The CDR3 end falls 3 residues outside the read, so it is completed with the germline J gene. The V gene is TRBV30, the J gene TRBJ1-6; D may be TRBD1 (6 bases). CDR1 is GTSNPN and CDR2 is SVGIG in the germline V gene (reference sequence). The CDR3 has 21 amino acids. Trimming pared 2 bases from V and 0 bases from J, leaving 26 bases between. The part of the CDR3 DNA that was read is TGTGCCTGGAGTTGGGGGGGGCTTACAAACCACCCGCCCTCCTATAATTCACCC. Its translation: CAWSWGGLTNHPPSYNSP. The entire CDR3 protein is CAWSWGGLTNHPPSYNSPLHF.

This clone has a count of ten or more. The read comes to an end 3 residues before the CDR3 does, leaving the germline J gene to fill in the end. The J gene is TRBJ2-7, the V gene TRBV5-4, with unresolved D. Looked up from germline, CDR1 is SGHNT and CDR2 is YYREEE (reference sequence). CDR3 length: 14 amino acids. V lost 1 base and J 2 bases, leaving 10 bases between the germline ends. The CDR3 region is CASSLSVPTYEQYF. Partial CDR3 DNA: TGTGCCAGCAGCTTGTCAGTCCCAACCTACGAG.

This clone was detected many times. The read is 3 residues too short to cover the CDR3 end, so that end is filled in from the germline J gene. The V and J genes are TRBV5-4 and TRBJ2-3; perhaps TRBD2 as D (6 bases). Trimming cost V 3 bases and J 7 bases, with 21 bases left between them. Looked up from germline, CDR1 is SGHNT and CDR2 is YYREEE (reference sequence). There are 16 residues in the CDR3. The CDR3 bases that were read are TGTGCCAGCAGCTCGGACTTAACGGGGGTCCTTAATACG. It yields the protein CASSSDLTGVLNT. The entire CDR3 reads CASSSDLTGVLNTQYF.

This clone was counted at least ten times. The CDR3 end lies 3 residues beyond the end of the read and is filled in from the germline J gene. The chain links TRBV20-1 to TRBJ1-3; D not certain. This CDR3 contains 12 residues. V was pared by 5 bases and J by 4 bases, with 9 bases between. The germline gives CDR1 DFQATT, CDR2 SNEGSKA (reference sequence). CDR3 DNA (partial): TGCAGTGCTCCATCGGGGGGAAACACC. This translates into CSAPSGGNT. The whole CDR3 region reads CSAPSGGNTIYF.

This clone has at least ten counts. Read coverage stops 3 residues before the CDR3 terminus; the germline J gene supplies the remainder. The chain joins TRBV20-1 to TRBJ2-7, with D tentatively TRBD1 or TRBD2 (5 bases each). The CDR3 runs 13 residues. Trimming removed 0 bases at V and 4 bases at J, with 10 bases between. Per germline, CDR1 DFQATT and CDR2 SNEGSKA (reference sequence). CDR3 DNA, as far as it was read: TGCAGTGCTAGAGATCCAGGGAGATACGAG. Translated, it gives CSARDPGRYE. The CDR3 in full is CSARDPGRYEQYF.

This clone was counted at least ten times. CDR3 DNA (partial): TGCAGTGCTAGAGATAATACAGGGCGGGTCTATGGC. Protein product: CSARDNTGRVYG. The complete CDR3 reads CSARDNTGRVYGYTF. This chain joins TRBV20-1 and TRBJ1-2; TRBD1 might be the D (6 bases). Sequencing ends 3 residues short of the CDR3 end; the germline J gene provides the rest. V lost 0 bases to trimming and J lost 4 bases, with 15 bases between them. The CDR3 spans 15 residues. The germline V gene encodes CDR1 DFQATT and CDR2 SNEGSKA (reference sequence).

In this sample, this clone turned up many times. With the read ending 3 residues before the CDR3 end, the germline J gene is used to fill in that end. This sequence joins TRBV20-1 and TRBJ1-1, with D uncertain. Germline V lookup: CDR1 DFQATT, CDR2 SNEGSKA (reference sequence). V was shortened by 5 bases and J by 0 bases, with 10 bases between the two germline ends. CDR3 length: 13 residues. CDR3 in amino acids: CSAERGVNTEAFF. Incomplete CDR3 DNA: TGCAGTGCTGAGCGCGGAGTGAACACTGAA.

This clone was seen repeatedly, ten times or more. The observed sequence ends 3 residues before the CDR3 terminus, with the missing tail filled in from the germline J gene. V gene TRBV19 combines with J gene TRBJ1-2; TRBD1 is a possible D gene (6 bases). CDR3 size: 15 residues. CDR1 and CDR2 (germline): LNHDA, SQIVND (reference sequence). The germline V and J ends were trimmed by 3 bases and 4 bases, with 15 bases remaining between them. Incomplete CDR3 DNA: TGTGCCAGTAGTATGAACAGGGTACACATCTATGGC. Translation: CASSMNRVHIYG. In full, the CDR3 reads CASSMNRVHIYGYTF.

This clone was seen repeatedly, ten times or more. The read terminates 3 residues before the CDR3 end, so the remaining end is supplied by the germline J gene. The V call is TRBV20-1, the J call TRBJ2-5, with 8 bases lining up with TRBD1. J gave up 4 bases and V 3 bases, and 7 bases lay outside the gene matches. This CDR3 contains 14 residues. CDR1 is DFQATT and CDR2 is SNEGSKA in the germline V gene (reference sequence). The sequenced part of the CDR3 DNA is TGCAGTGCTAGTTCCCCAGGGGGCGCAGAGACC. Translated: CSASSPGGAET. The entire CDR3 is CSASSPGGAETQYF.

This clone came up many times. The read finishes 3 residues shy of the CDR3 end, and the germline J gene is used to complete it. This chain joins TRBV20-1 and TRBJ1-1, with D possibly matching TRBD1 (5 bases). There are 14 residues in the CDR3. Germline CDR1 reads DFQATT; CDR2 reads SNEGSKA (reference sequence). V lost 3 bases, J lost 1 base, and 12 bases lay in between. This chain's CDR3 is CSARRGSTNTEAFF. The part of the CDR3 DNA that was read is TGCAGTGCTAGGAGGGGCAGCACGAACACTGAA.

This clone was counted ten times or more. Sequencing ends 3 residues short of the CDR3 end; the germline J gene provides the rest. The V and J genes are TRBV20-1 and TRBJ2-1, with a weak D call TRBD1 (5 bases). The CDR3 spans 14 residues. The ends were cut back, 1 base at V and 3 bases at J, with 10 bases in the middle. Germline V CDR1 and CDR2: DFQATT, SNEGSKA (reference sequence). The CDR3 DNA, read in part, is TGCAGTGCTAGAGGACAGAAGATCTACAATGAG. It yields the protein CSARGQKIYNE. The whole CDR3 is CSARGQKIYNEQFF.

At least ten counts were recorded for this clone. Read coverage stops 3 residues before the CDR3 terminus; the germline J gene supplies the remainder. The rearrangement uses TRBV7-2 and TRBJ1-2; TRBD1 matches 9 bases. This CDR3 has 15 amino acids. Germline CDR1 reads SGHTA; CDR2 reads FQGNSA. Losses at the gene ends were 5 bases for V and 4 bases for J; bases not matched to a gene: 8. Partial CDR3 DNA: TGTGCCAGCAGCCCTCTCGGACAGGGGAGCTATGGC. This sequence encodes CASSPLGQGSYG. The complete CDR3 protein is CASSPLGQGSYGYTF.

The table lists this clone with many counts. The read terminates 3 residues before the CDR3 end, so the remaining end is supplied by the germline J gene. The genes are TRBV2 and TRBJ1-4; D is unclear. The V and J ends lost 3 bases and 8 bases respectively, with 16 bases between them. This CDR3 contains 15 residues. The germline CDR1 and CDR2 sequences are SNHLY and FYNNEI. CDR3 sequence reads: CASSDGATGYEKLFF. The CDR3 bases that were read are TGTGCCAGCAGTGATGGAGCCACCGGGTACGAAAAA.

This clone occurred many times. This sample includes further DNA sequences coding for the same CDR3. Incomplete CDR3 DNA: TGCGCCAGCAGCCCCCAGGGTGACTATGGC. This sequence encodes CASSPQGDYG. The whole CDR3 sequence reads CASSPQGDYGYTF. This chain links TRBV5-1 with TRBJ1-2, with a possible D match to TRBD1 (5 bases). The read finishes 3 residues shy of the CDR3 end, and the germline J gene is used to complete it. The germline gives CDR1 SGHRS, CDR2 YFSETQ. The V end was cut by 4 bases, the J end by 3 bases, with 10 bases between. CDR3 length equals 13 residues.

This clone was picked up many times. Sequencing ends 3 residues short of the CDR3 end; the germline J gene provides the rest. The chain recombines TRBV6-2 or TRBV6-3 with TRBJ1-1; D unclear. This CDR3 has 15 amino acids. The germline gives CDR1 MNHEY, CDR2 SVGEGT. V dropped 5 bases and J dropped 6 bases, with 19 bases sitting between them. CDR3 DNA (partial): TGTGCCAGCAGTGGCGCCGGCTCCCTCGGGGCTGAA. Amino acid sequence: CASSGAGSLGAE. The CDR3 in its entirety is CASSGAGSLGAEAFF.

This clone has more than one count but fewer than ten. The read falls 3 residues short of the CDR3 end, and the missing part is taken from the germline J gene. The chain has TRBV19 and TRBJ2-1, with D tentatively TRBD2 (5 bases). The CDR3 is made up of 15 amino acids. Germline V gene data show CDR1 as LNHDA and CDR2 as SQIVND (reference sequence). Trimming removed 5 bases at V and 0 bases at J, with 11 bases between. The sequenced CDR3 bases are TGTGCCAGTAGTCCTAGCAGGAGCTCCTACAATGAG. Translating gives CASSPSRSSYNE. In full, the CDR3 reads CASSPSRSSYNEQFF.

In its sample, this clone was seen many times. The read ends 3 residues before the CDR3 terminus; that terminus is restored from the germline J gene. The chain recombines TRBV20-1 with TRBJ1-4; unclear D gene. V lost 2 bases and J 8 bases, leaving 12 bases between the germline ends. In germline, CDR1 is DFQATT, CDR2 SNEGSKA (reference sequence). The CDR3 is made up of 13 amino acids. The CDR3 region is CSARRVVREKLFF. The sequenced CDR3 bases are TGCAGTGCTAGAAGGGTAGTCAGGGAAAAA.

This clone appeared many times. The part of the CDR3 DNA that was read is TGTGCCAGCTCACCCATCCGGGACAGGGGTCTCACCGGGGAG. It encodes CASSPIRDRGLTGE. The entire CDR3 is CASSPIRDRGLTGELFF. The rearrangement uses TRBV18 and TRBJ2-2; 10 nucleotides agree with TRBD1. The CDR3 is cut off 3 residues early in the read; its end comes from the germline J gene. V gave up 3 bases and J gave up 4 bases; unmatched junction bases: 8. CDR1 and CDR2 (germline): KGHSH, LQKENI. This CDR3 has 17 residues.

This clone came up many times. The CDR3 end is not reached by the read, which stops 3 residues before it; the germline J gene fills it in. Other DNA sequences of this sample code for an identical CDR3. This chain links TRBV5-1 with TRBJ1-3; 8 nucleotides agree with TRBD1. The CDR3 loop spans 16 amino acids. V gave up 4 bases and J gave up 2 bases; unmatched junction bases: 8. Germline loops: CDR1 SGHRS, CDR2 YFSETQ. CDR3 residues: CASSRSPDRAGNTIYF. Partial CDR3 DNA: TGCGCCAGCAGCCGATCCCCGGACAGGGCTGGAAACACC.

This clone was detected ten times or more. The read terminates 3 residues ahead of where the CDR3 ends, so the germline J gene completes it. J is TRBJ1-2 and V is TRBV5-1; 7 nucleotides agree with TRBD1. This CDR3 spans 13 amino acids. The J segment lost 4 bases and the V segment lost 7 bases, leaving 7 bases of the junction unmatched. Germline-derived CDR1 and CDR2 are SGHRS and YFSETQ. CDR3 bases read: TGCGCCAGCTCGGCCCGGGACAGCTATGGC. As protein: CASSARDSYG. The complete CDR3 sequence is CASSARDSYGYTF.

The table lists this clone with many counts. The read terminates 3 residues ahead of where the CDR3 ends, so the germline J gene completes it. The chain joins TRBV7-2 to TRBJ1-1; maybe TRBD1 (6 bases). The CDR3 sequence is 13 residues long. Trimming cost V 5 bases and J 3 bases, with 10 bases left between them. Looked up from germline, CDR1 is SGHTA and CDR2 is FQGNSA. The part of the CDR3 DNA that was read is TGTGCCAGCAGCGCACAGGGCTACACTGAA. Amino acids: CASSAQGYTE. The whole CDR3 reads CASSAQGYTEAFF.

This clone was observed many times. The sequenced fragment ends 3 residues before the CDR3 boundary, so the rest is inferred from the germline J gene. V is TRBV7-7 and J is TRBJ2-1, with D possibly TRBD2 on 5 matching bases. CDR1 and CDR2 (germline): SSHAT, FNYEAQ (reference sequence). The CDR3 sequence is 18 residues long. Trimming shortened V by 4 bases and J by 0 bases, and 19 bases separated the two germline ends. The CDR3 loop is CASSSQGSGLGSYNEQFF. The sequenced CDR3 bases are TGTGCCAGCAGCTCACAAGGGAGCGGCCTCGGCTCCTACAATGAG.